The following is a TCR beta chain sequence with its context. Its antigen remains unidentified. Per-base quality was not reported, and no clone a single base away is much larger than it. Between the V and J ends, shortened by 1 base and 0 bases respectively, the junction contains 6 bases. The germline V gene gives CDR1 as SGHTA and CDR2 as FQGNSA. Including cysteine and phenylalanine, the CDR3 has 14 amino acids. Here the CDR3 DNA is all that survives: 42 bases in frame from base 1. These data come from a study of OX40 agonist ivuxolimab in advanced cancers. Regarding the research as a whole: Ivuxolimab was an agonistic, fully human IgG2 monoclonal antibody directed against OX40 (CD134), a costimulatory receptor. Intravenous ivuxolimab was administered to patients every 2 weeks at six dose levels: 0.01, 0.1, 0.3, 1.5, 3 and 10 mg/kg. Among the approximately 50 dose-escalation patients, roughly 20 had hepatocellular carcinoma, 15 or so melanoma, 9 renal cell carcinoma and 9 head and neck cancer. The dose-escalation cohort was about 83% male with a mean age of about 58 years, ranging from roughly 23 to 80. Patients were allowed to have had prior anti-PD-1, anti-PD-L1 or anti-CTLA-4 therapy, and around 37% of the dose-escalation patients had previously received checkpoint inhibitors. Three dose-escalation patients achieved partial responses, one with hepatocellular carcinoma and two with cutaneous melanoma. Peripheral TCRbeta sequencing aimed to test whether ivuxolimab altered TCR sequence diversity and caused clonal T-cell expansion. The paper describes the monotherapy dose-escalation part (N = 52 patients) of the phase I trial of ivuxolimab. What the research found in general, with its limitations: Low levels of normalized T-cell clonal expansion were also seen in some patients who did not respond. In the 0.1-3.0 mg/kg groups, partial responders had among the lowest normalized peripheral clonal expansion, particularly in CD8+ T cells. The antigen specificity of the clonally expanded peripheral T cells was not determined. After ivuxolimab, more expanded clones were found on average in CD8+ T cells than in CD4+ T cells. Clonal expansion of both CD4+ and CD8+ blood T cells was observed from baseline to week 6 at doses 0.1 to 3.0 mg/kg.

Patients with a history of autoimmune disease or receiving systemic immunosuppression were excluded from the trial. In every dose cohort, peripheral blood was drawn for TCR sequencing at baseline, cycle 4 day 1, and cycle 7 day 1. The samples were drawn from a first-in-human, open-label, multicenter phase I dose-escalation trial of ivuxolimab. Adults with locally advanced or metastatic head and neck squamous cell, hepatocellular, melanoma or renal cell carcinoma were enrolled in the trial. Before TCR sequencing, CD4+ T cells and CD8+ T cells from peripheral blood were sorted into separate populations. For sequencing of the TCRbeta CDR3 region, genomic DNA was extracted from the sorted cells. The immunoSEQ Assay was used to sequence the TCRbeta CDR3 regions. What TCRdb holds here is the immuneACCESS table cut down to in-frame rearrangements. Part of the clones is not present; checked against another copy, under half of the missing clones reflect an unresolved V gene, and the others are unexplained. For this sample the table gives 90,000 to 100,000 clones, of which 85% to 90% were detected only once. The ten most abundant clones make up around 0.15% of the sample.

Sequencing was performed on CD4+ or CD8+ T cells sorted from blood, taken in a trial of the OX40 agonist ivuxolimab. The chain couples TRBV7-2 to TRBJ1-1, with a weak D call of TRBD1 (5 bases match). The clonotype was recovered from an adult with an advanced solid tumor such as melanoma, head and neck, liver or kidney cancer. The CDR3 amino acid sequence is: CASSLGGVNTEAFF. The DNA reads as follows: TGTGCCAGCAGCTTAGGGGGGGTGAACACTGAAGCTTTCTTT.